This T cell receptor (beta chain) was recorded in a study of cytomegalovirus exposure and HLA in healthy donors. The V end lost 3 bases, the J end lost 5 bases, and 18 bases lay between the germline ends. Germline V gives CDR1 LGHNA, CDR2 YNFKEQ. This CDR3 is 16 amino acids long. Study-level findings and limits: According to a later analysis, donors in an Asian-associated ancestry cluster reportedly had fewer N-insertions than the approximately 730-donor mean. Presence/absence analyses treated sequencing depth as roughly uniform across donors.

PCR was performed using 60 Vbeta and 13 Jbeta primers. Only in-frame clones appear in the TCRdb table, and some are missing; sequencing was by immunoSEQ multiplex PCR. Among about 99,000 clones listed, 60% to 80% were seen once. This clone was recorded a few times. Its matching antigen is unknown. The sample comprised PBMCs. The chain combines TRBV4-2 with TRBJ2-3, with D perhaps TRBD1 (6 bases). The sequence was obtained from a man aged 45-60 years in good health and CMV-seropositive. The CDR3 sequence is CASSHREGEKGDTQYF. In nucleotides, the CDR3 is TGTGCCAGCAGCCACCGAGAGGGGGAGAAGGGAGATACGCAGTATTTT.